This TCR beta chain was observed in a study of T cell responses to AZD1222 COVID-19 vaccine. Points from the study as a whole: Spike-specific TCR repertoires showed rising breadth and depth after two AZD1222 doses. Clonal diversity was possibly underestimated; the donors were predominantly white British and more often female.

To note about this clone: What it recognizes is unknown.

This CDR3 is 16 amino acids long. J lost 5 bases, V lost 1 base, and 8 bases had no gene match. Germline-derived CDR1 and CDR2 are SGHNT and YENEEA. Profiling relied on immunoSEQ multiplex PCR, and the TCRdb table lists in-frame clones only, not all of them. The repertoire consists of approximately 92,000 clones, with roughly nine tenths occurring once and the leading ten covering around 6.8%. The sequencing used peripheral blood, collected on day 0 of AZD1222 vaccination. The chain carries TRBV11-3 and TRBJ2-5; 9 nucleotides align to TRBD1. This receptor was identified in an adult in good health. The CDR3 DNA reads as TGTGCCAGCAGCTTAGGGACAGGGGCAAGTTCGGAGACCCAGTACTTC. Translated, it gives CASSLGTGASSETQYF.